The following is a T cell receptor (beta chain) sequence with its context. This entry belongs to a study of shared clonotypes between healthy human individuals. Method: immunoSEQ multiplex PCR; TCRdb's copy keeps in-frame clones and lacks some. This sample carries millions of clones, approximately 94% of them seen once, and the ten largest clones take about 0.13%. The split of CD4+ cells yielded CD45RA+ naive and CD45RA-negative memory subsets. From germline, CDR1 is SGHNT and CDR2 YYREEE (reference sequence). Trimming cost V 0 bases and J 4 bases, with 19 bases left between them. The CDR3 has 17 residues.

The clonotype was recovered from a man between 18 and 35 years old in good health. The rearrangement links TRBV5-4 to TRBJ2-5, with TRBD2 as a possible D gene (7 bases). Sequenced sample: naive CD4+ T cells sorted from blood. Documented subset: CD45RA+ positively selected. The CDR3 is CASSLAGGGGAGETQYF. The CDR3 DNA is TGTGCCAGCAGCTTGGCGGGTGGCGGGGGCGCCGGAGAGACCCAGTACTTC.